This T cell receptor (beta chain) was found in a study of response to subunit inactivated influenza vaccine. TCRdb ran MiXCR on the RT-PCR reads and lists one entry per CDR3 protein. This sample has more than 500,000 distinct CDR3 sequences; about 11% occur once, and the top ten carry around 10%. This clonotype was found a few times. CDR1 is MNHEY and CDR2 is SMNVEV in the germline V gene (reference sequence). The length of the CDR3 is 14 residues. Deletions cut 2 bases from V and 7 bases from J, with 9 bases between. These data were likewise used in another study, on T cells expressing NK-cell markers. That source adds: UMIs accompanied the 5'RACE template switching by which TCR beta cDNA was made. The study left the HCMV specificity of expanded NKG2C+ T cell clones unresolved.

The V and J genes are TRBV27 and TRBJ1-6; D gene ambiguous. The receptor comes from a man aged 50 to 60 who received an inactivated influenza vaccine. Sequences were derived from PBMCs from blood, sampled on the day of vaccination. CDR3 sequence reads: CASSLGYANSPLHF. The CDR3 DNA sequence: TGTGCCAGCAGTTTAGGGTACGCGAATTCACCCCTCCACTTT.